Below, 5 T cell receptor beta chains from the same sample are listed, as sequenced in a study of blood T cell repertoires in COVID-19. TCRdb's table, derived via immunoSEQ multiplex PCR, lists solely in-frame clones and lacks some. Of approximately 52,000 clones in the sample, around 93% are singletons; the top ten hold 2.5% to 3.5%. Sample: peripheral blood. Receptors were obtained from a man in his fifties with acute or convalescent COVID-19.

The gene calls are TRBV25-1 and TRBJ1-6; weak D call: TRBD1 (6 bases). The CDR3 is 11 amino acids. The germline CDR1 and CDR2 sequences are MGHDK and SYGVNS. V lost 8 bases to trimming and J lost 9 bases, with 8 bases between them. Here the CDR3 DNA reads TGTGCCAGCGGGGGGGCTTCACCCCTCCACTTT. This gives the protein CASGGASPLHF.

This sequence joins TRBV5-5 and TRBJ1-1; D is unresolved. This CDR3 comprises 15 residues. V was clipped by 2 bases and J by 1 base, with 12 bases between them. Germline V gives CDR1 SGHKS, CDR2 YYEKEE (reference sequence). CDR3 in amino acids: CASSFAVGRNTEAFF. The CDR3 DNA reads TGTGCCAGCAGCTTCGCGGTAGGGAGGAACACTGAAGCTTTCTTT.

This chain joins TRBV7-2 and TRBJ2-3; 8 bases line up with TRBD2. Germline V gene lookup returns CDR1 SGHTA and CDR2 FQGNSA. V lost 5 bases and J lost 4; bases outside the gene matches: 8. There are 15 residues in the CDR3. The DNA for the CDR3 is TGTGCCAGCAGCCCCCGGACTAGCACCGCAGATACGCAGTATTTT. Translating gives CASSPRTSTADTQYF.

This clone was seen only once. The chain joins TRBV5-8 to TRBJ1-2, with D perhaps matching TRBD1 (6 bases). The CDR3 is 13 residues long. Trimming shortened V by 1 base and J by 4 bases, and 8 bases separated the two germline ends. The germline CDR1 and CDR2 sequences are SGHTS and YDEGEE. The CDR3 sequence is CASSLQGLYGYTF. The CDR3 nucleotides read TGTGCCAGCAGCTTGCAGGGGCTCTATGGCTACACCTTC.

The chain has TRBV19 and TRBJ2-7, with 9 bases that match TRBD1. J was trimmed by 0 bases and V by 2 bases; bases with no gene match: 5. Germline V gene lookup returns CDR1 LNHDA and CDR2 SQIVND (reference sequence). The CDR3 has 16 residues. DNA of the CDR3: TGTGCCAGTAGTATATGGGGGACAGGGAGCTCCTACGAGCAGTACTTC. Translating it yields CASSIWGTGSSYEQYF. The variable domain in full, completed from reference TRBV19 and TRBJ2-7, reads DGGITQSPKYLFRKEGQNVTLSCEQNLNHDAMYWYRQDPGQGLRLIYYSQIVNDFQKGDIAEGYSVSREKKESFPLTVTSAQKNPTAFYLCASSIWGTGSSYEQYFGPGTRLTVT.